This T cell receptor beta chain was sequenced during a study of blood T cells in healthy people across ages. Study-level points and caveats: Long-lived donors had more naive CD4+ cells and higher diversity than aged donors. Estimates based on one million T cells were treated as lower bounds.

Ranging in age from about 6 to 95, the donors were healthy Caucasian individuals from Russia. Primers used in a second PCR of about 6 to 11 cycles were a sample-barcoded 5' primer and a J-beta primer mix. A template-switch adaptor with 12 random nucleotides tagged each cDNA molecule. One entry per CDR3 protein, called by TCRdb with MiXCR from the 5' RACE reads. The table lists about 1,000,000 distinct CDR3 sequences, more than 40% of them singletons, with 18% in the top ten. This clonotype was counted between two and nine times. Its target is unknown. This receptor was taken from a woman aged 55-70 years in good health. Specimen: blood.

For the CDR3, the DNA is TGTGCCAGCAGTTTATCGGCTGGGGTCAATGAGCAGTTCTTC. It is translated as CASSLSAGVNEQFF. The chain has TRBV27 and TRBJ2-1; no clear D gene. The ends were cut back, 0 bases at V and 6 bases at J, with 9 bases in the middle. The CDR3 extends over 14 amino acids. The germline CDR1 and CDR2 sequences are MNHEY and SMNVEV (reference sequence).